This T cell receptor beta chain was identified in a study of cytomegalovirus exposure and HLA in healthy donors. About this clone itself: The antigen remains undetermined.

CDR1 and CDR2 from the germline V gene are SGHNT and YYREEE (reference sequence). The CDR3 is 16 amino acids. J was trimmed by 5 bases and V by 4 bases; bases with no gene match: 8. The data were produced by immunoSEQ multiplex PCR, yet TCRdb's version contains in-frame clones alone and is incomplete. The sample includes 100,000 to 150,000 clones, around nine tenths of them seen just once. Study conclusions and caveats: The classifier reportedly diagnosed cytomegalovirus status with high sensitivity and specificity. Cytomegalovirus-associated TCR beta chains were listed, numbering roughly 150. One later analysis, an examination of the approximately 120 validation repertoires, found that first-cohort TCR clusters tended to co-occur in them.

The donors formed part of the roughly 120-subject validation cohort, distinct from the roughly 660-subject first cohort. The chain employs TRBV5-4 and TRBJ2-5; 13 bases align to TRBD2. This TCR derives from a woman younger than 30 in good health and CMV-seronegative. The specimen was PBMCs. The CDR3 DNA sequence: TGTGCCAGCAGCATCAAACTAGCGGGAGGGCGGGAGACCCAGTACTTC. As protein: CASSIKLAGGRETQYF.